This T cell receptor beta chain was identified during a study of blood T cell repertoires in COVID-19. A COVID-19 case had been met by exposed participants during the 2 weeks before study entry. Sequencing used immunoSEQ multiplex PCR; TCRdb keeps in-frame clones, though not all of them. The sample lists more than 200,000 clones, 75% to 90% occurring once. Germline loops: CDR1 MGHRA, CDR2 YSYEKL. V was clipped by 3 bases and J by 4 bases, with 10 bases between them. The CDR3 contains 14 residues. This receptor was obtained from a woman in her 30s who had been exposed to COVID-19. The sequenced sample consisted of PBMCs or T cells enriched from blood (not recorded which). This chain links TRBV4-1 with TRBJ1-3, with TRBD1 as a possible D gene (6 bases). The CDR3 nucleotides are TGCGCCAGCAGCCAGAGACAGGACGGAAACACCATATATTTT. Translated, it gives CASSQRQDGNTIYF.